This TCR beta chain was obtained from a study of blood T cell repertoires in COVID-19. The V end was cut by 5 bases, the J end by 4 bases, with 12 bases between. Germline CDR1 SEHNR, CDR2 FQNEAQ (reference sequence). There are 14 residues in the CDR3. The age range of participants was 18 to 89 years, with residence in about 25 US areas. Under the authors' procedure: Nucleated cell number was recorded as an estimate derived from reference gene primer amplification. Assay used: immunoSEQ multiplex PCR; TCRdb lists only in-frame clones, some missing. Clone size and the V and J calls come from that table; the DNA yielded D and trimming. Of fewer than 400,000 clones detected, 75% to 90% appear once; the ten largest clones hold about 5%.

The sample was PBMCs or T cells enriched from blood (not recorded which). This receptor was identified in a young man who had recovered from COVID-19. This chain joins TRBV7-9 and TRBJ1-3; a weak D match, TRBD1 (6 bases). The CDR3 region is CASSRTGLGNTIYF. In nucleotides, the CDR3 is TGTGCCAGCAGCCGAACAGGGTTAGGAAACACCATATATTTT.